Below are 28 T cell receptor beta chains sequenced from a single sample in a study of CXCR3-negative and CXCR3-positive naive CD8 T cells. With UMI labels, 5' RACE was used to prepare the TRB cDNA libraries. TCRdb reprocessed the 5' RACE reads; each CDR3 protein has one entry and no DNA is given. This repertoire includes about 56,000 distinct CDR3 sequences. Sequencing used memory CD8+ T cells from blood. The receptors come from a human donor in good health. Some clones in this sample may be carry-over from other donors' samples.

The chain is built from TRBV4-1 and TRBJ2-6. The V gene's germline CDR1 is MGHRA and CDR2 YSYEKL. The CDR3 is 17 amino acids. CDR3 sequence: CASSQEVVSSGANVLTF.

The genes are TRBV21-1 and TRBJ2-7. TRBV21-1 is shown as a pseudogene. CDR3 length equals 12 residues. CDR3 amino acids: CASSKEGCEQYF.

The rearrangement joins TRBV7-2 to TRBJ2-5. Looked up from germline, CDR1 is SGHTA and CDR2 is FQGNSA. The CDR3 is made up of 12 amino acids. The CDR3 sequence: CASSAFRETQYF.

The V gene is TRBV29-1, the J gene TRBJ2-5. The CDR3 totals 13 residues. Germline CDR1 SQVTM, CDR2 ANQGSEA. The CDR3 sequence is CSVEESSGETQYF.

The chain carries TRBV5-6 and TRBJ2-7; no DNA is available, so the TRBD1 call from TCRdb remains unchecked. From germline, CDR1 is SGHDT and CDR2 YYEEEE. The CDR3 length is 15 residues. CDR3 sequence: CASSLGQGATYEQYF.

The chain couples TRBV20-1 to TRBJ1-1. Germline V gives CDR1 DFQATT, CDR2 SNEGSKA (reference sequence). CDR3 length equals 13 residues. The CDR3 here is CSAERGWNTEAFF.

J is TRBJ2-1 and V is TRBV28; lacking DNA, the TRBD1 call made by TCRdb goes unchecked. The V gene's germline CDR1 is MDHEN and CDR2 SYDVKM. The CDR3 is 17 amino acids. The CDR3 region is CASSATDRRGSYNEQFF.

The chain is built from TRBV6-6 and TRBJ2-3; TCRdb names TRBD1, which stays unverified in the absence of DNA. The CDR3 consists of 13 residues. From germline, CDR1 is MNHNY and CDR2 SVGAGI (reference sequence). The CDR3 protein is CASDRDGGDTQYF.

The chain uses TRBV6-4 and TRBJ2-3; checking the TCRdb D call of TRBD1 is not possible without DNA. This CDR3 spans 15 amino acids. Germline assignment: CDR1 MRHNA and CDR2 SNTAGT. The CDR3 sequence: CASSDSAGTTDTQYF.

V usage is TRBV7-9 and J usage is TRBJ2-5; TCRdb's assignment of TRBD2 cannot be checked, as there is no DNA. The CDR3 covers 20 residues. The germline V gene has CDR1 SEHNR and CDR2 FQNEAQ (reference sequence). The CDR3 here is CASSPPFPAQAGGPRETQYF.

The chain combines TRBV19 with TRBJ1-6. CDR3 length: 13 amino acids. Germline CDR1 is LNHDA and CDR2 is SQIVND (reference sequence). The CDR3 spells CASRQGGKSPLHF.

This sequence joins TRBV29-1 and TRBJ2-7. This CDR3 is built from 12 residues. From germline, CDR1 is SQVTM and CDR2 ANQGSEA. CDR3 protein: CSVTGTLYEQYF.

This chain uses TRBV7-9 with TRBJ2-5; TCRdb outputs TRBD1, but without DNA this stays unchecked. CDR1 and CDR2 (germline): SEHNR, FQNEAQ (reference sequence). CDR3 length equals 15 residues. The CDR3 here is CASSLVGTGEETQYF.

The chain is built from TRBV7-9 and TRBJ1-5; TCRdb's D call, TRBD1, is unchecked because there is no DNA. Germline V gene lookup returns CDR1 SEHNR and CDR2 FQNEAQ (reference sequence). The CDR3 totals 17 residues. This CDR3 is CASSSAPDRGPDQPQHF.

The chain carries TRBV12-3 or TRBV12-4 and TRBJ1-2; as DNA is missing, the TRBD1 call by TCRdb cannot be tested. The CDR3 sequence is 15 residues long. CDR3 sequence: CASTRGRVANYGYTF.

The V gene is TRBV29-1, the J gene TRBJ2-3; no DNA is available, so the TRBD1 call from TCRdb remains unchecked. Germline CDR1 SQVTM, CDR2 ANQGSEA. This CDR3 region has 17 residues. The CDR3 sequence: CSVEDRLDRASTDTQYF.

The J gene is TRBJ1-1, the V gene TRBV7-9. The CDR3 covers 13 residues. Germline V gene sequence: CDR1 SEHNR, CDR2 FQNEAQ (reference sequence). CDR3 sequence: CASSPQLNTEAFF.

The chain employs TRBV4-3 and TRBJ2-3. This CDR3 is built from 12 residues. Germline CDR1 reads LGHNA; CDR2 reads YSLEER. CDR3 sequence: CASSQDTGTQYF.

The CDR3 region is CSASVELNQPQHF. V gene TRBV20-1 combines with J gene TRBJ1-5. This CDR3 has 13 residues. Germline values: CDR1 DFQATT, CDR2 SNEGSKA (reference sequence).

The gene calls are TRBV7-3 and TRBJ2-5; without DNA, the TCRdb call of TRBD1 cannot be checked. The CDR3 has 16 residues. Germline V lookup: CDR1 SGHTA, CDR2 FQGTGA. This CDR3 reads CASSLTGWGGAETQYF.

The chain combines TRBV28 with TRBJ2-1; lacking DNA, the TRBD1 call made by TCRdb goes unchecked. The CDR3 length is 14 residues. The V gene's germline CDR1 is MDHEN and CDR2 SYDVKM. This chain's CDR3 is CASSPWDGYNEQFF.

This chain connects TRBV20-1 to TRBJ2-7; TCRdb's assignment of TRBD2 cannot be checked, as there is no DNA. The CDR3 is made up of 16 amino acids. Germline loops: CDR1 DFQATT, CDR2 SNEGSKA (reference sequence). The CDR3 loop reads CSAREAGGVFSYEQYF.

J is TRBJ2-7 and V is TRBV29-1; absent DNA, TCRdb's TRBD1 call cannot be checked. Germline V lookup: CDR1 SQVTM, CDR2 ANQGSEA. The CDR3 consists of 13 residues. The CDR3: CSVGDRDSYEQYF.

This rearrangement joins TRBV18 to TRBJ1-5; with no DNA, the TCRdb D assignment of TRBD1 cannot be verified. Germline CDR1 and CDR2: KGHSH and LQKENI. CDR3 length equals 16 residues. CDR3 sequence: CASSPPMPDRHQPQHF. The entire variable domain, with the rest obtained from reference TRBV18 and TRBJ1-5, is as follows: NAGVMQNPRHLVRRRGQEARLRCSPMKGHSHVYWYRQLPEEGLKFMVYLQKENIIDESGMPKERFSAEFPKEGPSILRIQQVVRGDSAAYFCASSPPMPDRHQPQHFGDGTRLSIL.

The chain couples TRBV7-2 to TRBJ2-3; the TRBD2 assignment by TCRdb is unverifiable without DNA. Per germline, CDR1 SGHTA and CDR2 FQGNSA. The CDR3 totals 16 residues. The CDR3 here is CASSLTSGGIADTQYF.

The chain employs TRBV28 and TRBJ1-1. Germline V gene lookup returns CDR1 MDHEN and CDR2 SYDVKM. CDR3 length: 14 residues. CDR3 region: CASSFDSPGTEAFF.

The chain recombines TRBV6-5 with TRBJ2-1; TCRdb names TRBD1, which stays unverified in the absence of DNA. This CDR3 has 15 residues. Germline lookup yields CDR1 MNHEY and CDR2 SVGAGI. This CDR3 is CASSQPGQGYNEQFF.

The V gene is TRBV20-1, the J gene TRBJ1-1. The germline CDR1 and CDR2 sequences are DFQATT and SNEGSKA (reference sequence). CDR3 size: 12 residues. This CDR3 reads CSVGLLNTEAFF.